This T cell receptor beta chain was sequenced in a study of blood T cells in healthy people across ages. Individuals who donated were healthy Caucasians from Russia aged roughly 6 to 95. The germline CDR1 and CDR2 sequences are MNHNY and SVGAGI (reference sequence). V lost 6 bases, J lost 11 bases, and 17 bases lay in between. CDR3 length: 13 amino acids. The use of a sample-barcoded 5' primer and a J-beta primer mix characterized a second PCR of roughly 6 to 11 cycles. TCRdb fed the 5' RACE reads into MiXCR, producing one record per CDR3 protein. The top ten clones hold about 12% of a sample with about 1.1 million distinct CDR3 sequences, around two fifths of them seen once. Study observations and caveats: Lack of knowledge of donor CMV status possibly confounded expanded clonotype changes. Long-lived donors carried more naive CD4+ cells and greater diversity than aged donors. Using unsorted PBMCs precluded a conclusive naive versus antigen-experienced comparison.

This clonotype was detected only a few times. Its matching antigen is unknown. This TCR came from a man between 18 and 35 years old in good health. The specimen sequenced was blood. The chain employs TRBV6-6 and TRBJ1-5; D perhaps matches TRBD1 (5 bases). CDR3 protein: CASRPQQVAAQHF. CDR3 sequence (DNA): TGTGCCAGCAGACCCCAACAGGTAGCGGCCCAGCATTTT.